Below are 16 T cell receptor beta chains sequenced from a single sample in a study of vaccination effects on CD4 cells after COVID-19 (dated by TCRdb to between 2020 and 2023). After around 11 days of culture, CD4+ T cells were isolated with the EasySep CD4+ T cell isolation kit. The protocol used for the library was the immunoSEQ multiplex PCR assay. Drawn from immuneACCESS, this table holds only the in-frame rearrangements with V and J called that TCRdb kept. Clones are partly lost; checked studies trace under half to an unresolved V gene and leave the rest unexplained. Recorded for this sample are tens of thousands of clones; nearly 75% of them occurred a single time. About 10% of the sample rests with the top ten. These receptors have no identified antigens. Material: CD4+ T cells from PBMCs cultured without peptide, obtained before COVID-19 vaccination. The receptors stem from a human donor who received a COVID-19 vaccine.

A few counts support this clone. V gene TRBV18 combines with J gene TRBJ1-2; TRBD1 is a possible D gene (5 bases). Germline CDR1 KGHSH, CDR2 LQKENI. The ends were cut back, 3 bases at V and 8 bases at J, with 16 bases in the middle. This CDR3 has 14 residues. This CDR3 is CASSPGTAPGGYTF. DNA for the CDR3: TGTGCCAGCTCACCTGGGACCGCCCCGGGGGGCTACACCTTC.

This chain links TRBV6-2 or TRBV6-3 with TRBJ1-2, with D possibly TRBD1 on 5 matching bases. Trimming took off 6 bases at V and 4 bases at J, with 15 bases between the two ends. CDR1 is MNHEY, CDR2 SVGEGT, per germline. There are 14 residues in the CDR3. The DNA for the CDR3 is TGTGCCAGCAGCGATAGGCGGGGGAGCTATGGCTACACCTTC. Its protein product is CASSDRRGSYGYTF.

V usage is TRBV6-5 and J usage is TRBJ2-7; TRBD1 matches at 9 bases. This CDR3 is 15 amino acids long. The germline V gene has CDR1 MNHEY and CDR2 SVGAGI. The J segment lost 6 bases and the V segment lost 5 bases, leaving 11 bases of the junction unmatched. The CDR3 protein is CASSNRGRLQGEQYF. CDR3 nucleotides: TGTGCCAGCAGTAACAGGGGGCGCCTCCAGGGCGAGCAGTACTTC.

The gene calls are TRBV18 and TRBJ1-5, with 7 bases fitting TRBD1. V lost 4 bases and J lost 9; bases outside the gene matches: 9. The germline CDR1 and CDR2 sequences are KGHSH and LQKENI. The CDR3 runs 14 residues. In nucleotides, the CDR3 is TGTGCCAGCTCACTCAAAGGGGGCAGGACGCCCCAGCATTTT. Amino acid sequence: CASSLKGGRTPQHF. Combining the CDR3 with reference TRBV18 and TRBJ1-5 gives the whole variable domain NAGVMQNPRHLVRRRGQEARLRCSPMKGHSHVYWYRQLPEEGLKFMVYLQKENIIDESGMPKERFSAEFPKEGPSILRIQQVVRGDSAAYFCASSLKGGRTPQHFGDGTRLSIL.

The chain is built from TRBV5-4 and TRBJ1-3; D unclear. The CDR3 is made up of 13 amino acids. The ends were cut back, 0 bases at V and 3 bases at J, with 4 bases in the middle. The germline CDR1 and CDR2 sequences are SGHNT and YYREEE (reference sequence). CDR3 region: CASSLVGGNTIYF. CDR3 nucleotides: TGTGCCAGCAGCTTGGTCGGTGGAAACACCATATATTTT.

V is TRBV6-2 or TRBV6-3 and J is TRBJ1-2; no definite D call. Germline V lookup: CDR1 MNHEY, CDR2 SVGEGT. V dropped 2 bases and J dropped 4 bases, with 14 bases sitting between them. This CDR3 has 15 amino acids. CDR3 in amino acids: CASSYEGRYGYGYTF. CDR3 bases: TGTGCCAGCAGTTACGAGGGAAGGTATGGCTATGGCTACACCTTC.

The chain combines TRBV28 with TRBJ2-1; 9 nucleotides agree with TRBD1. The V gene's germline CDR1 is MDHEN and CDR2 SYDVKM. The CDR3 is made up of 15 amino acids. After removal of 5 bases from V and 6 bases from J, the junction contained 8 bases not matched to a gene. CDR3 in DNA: TGTGCCAGCAGTAACCGGGACAGGGTATCCAATGAGCAGTTCTTC. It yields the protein CASSNRDRVSNEQFF.

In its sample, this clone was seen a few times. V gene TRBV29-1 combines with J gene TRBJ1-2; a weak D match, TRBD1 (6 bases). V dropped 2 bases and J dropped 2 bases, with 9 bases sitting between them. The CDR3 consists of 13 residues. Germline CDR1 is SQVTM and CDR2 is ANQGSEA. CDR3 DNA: TGCAGCGTTGAACCAACAGGGAACTATGGCTACACCTTC. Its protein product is CSVEPTGNYGYTF.

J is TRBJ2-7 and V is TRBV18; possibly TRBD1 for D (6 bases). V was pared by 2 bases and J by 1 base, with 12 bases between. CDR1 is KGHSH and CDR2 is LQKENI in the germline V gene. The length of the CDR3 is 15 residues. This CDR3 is CASSPSGRGSYEQYF. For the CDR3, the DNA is TGTGCCAGCTCACCATCGGGCAGGGGTTCCTACGAGCAGTACTTC.

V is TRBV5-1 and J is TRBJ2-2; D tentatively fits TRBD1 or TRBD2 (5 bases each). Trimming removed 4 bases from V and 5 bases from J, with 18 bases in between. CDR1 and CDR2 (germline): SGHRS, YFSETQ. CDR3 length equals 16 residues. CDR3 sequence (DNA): TGCGCCAGCAGCCCCGGGGCGGATCGTAATACCGGGGAGCTGTTTTTT. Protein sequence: CASSPGADRNTGELFF.

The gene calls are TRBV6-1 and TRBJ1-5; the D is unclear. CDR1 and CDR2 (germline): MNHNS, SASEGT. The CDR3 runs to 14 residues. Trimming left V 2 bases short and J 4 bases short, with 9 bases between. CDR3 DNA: TGTGCCAGCAGTGAATCGTCCCCGAATCAGCCCCAGCATTTT. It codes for CASSESSPNQPQHF.

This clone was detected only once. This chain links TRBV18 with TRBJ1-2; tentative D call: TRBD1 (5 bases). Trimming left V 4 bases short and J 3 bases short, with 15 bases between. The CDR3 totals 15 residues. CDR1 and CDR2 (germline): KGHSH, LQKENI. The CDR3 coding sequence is TGTGCCAGCTCACTGGGACCTACGCGGGACTATGGCTACACCTTC. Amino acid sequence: CASSLGPTRDYGYTF.

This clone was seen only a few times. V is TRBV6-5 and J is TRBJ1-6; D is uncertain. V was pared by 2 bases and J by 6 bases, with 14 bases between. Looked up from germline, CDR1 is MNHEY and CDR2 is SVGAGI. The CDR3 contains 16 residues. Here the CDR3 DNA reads TGTGCCAGCAGTTACGCACCCGGGAGTAGTAATTCACCCCTCCACTTT. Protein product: CASSYAPGSSNSPLHF.

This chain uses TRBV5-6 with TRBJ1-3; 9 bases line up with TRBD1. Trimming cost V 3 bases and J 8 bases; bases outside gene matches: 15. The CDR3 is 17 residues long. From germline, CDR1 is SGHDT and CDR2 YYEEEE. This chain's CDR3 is CASSSDWSPGQGYTIYF. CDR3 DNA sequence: TGTGCCAGCAGCTCTGACTGGTCTCCGGGACAGGGCTACACCATATATTTT.

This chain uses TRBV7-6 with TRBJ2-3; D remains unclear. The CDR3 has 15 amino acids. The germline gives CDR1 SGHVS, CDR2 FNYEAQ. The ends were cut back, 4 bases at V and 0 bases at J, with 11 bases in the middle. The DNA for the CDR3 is TGTGCCAGCAGCTCCACCACGGGTAGCACAGATACGCAGTATTTT. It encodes CASSSTTGSTDTQYF.

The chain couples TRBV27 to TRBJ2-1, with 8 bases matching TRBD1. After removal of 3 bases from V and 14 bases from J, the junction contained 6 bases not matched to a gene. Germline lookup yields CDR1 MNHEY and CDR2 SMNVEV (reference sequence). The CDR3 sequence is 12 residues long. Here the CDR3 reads CASSLTGAPKFF. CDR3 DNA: TGTGCCAGCAGTTTGACAGGGGCCCCGAAGTTCTTC.